This is a list of T cell receptor beta chains from one sample in a study of T cells after yellow fever vaccination. MiXCR, run by TCRdb on the 5' RACE reads, gives a single entry per CDR3 protein. Among some 390,000 distinct CDR3 sequences, approximately 18% were seen once, and the ten largest hold roughly a sixth. The source material was PBMCs, sampled before the yellow fever booster vaccination. These receptors were collected from a man in his late teens or twenties who received the YFV17D yellow fever vaccine. The CDR3 runs from the conserved cysteine through the conserved F or W. Fields, in order: D gene, V gene, clone size, J gene, CDR3 protein, CDR3 DNA. The D gene is left open where the match is weak. The size field is filled for only some rows; it gives once, few, many or a size class.

NA	TRBV20-1	NA	TRBJ1-1	CSARDLQTNTEAFF	TGCAGTGCTAGAGATTTGCAGACGAACACTGAAGCTTTCTTT
NA	TRBV7-6	NA	TRBJ2-1	CASRRDISSYNEQFF	TGTGCCAGCAGAAGGGACATCAGCTCCTACAATGAGCAGTTCTTC
NA	TRBV5-1	few	TRBJ1-1	CASSLEGMAEAFF	TGCGCCAGCAGCTTGGAAGGGATGGCTGAAGCTTTCTTT
NA	TRBV5-1	once	TRBJ2-7	CASSLGDPQSYEQYF	TGCGCCAGCAGCTTAGGAGACCCACAAAGCTACGAGCAGTACTTC
NA	TRBV25-1	many	TRBJ2-2	CASSGLTGKVGELFF	TGTGCCAGCAGTGGGCTAACAGGGAAGGTCGGGGAGCTGTTTTTT
TRBD2	TRBV11-2	NA	TRBJ2-1	CASSPGLRGGQDNEQFF	TGTGCCAGCAGCCCCGGGTTGCGGGGGGGCCAGGACAATGAGCAGTTCTTC
NA	TRBV6-5	NA	TRBJ2-3	CASRRDSRARDTQYF	TGTGCCAGCAGACGTGACAGCCGAGCCAGAGATACGCAGTATTTT
TRBD1	TRBV10-3	NA	TRBJ2-2	CAISDLRDRGTGELFF	TGTGCCATCAGTGACCTCCGGGACAGGGGAACCGGGGAGCTGTTTTTT
NA	TRBV12-3/TRBV12-4	few	TRBJ2-1	CASSLGAGAFSSYNEQFF	TGTGCCAGCAGTTTAGGCGCGGGGGCCTTCAGCTCCTACAATGAGCAGTTCTTC
TRBD2	TRBV7-2	NA	TRBJ2-5	CASSPPASGGLGAQYF	TGTGCCAGCAGCCCCCCAGCTAGCGGGGGACTGGGGGCCCAGTACTTC
TRBD1	TRBV9	NA	TRBJ1-1	CASSVGTGGLNTEAFF	TGTGCCAGCAGCGTAGGGACAGGGGGCCTAAACACTGAAGCTTTCTTT
TRBD2	TRBV7-6	NA	TRBJ2-5	CDSAGQFGTSAQETQYF	TGTGACAGCGCTGGCCAGTTCGGGACTAGCGCCCAGGAGACCCAGTACTTC
TRBD1	TRBV7-8	few	TRBJ2-1	CASSLAAGGIIEEQFF	TGTGCCAGCAGCTTAGCGGCAGGGGGCATCATTGAAGAGCAGTTCTTC
NA	TRBV4-1	NA	TRBJ1-1	CASSQDHREAFF	TGCGCCAGCAGCCAAGATCATCGAGAAGCTTTCTTT
TRBD2	TRBV6-5	NA	TRBJ2-1	CASSYSFAGLAPNEQFF	TGTGCCAGCAGTTACTCCTTTGCGGGACTAGCGCCCAATGAGCAGTTCTTC
NA	TRBV6-5	few	TRBJ1-3	CASTPRDFGGTIYF	TGTGCCAGCACTCCTAGGGACTTTGGAGGTACCATATATTTT
TRBD1	TRBV4-3	few	TRBJ1-4	CASSQDLRDSHNEKLFF	TGCGCCAGCAGCCAAGATCTACGGGACAGCCATAATGAAAAACTGTTTTTT
TRBD1	TRBV29-1	few	TRBJ2-5	CSINRGETQYF	TGCAGCATCAACAGGGGGGAGACCCAGTACTTC
TRBD2	TRBV12-3/TRBV12-4	NA	TRBJ2-7	CASSNLAGGGHEQYF	TGTGCCAGCAGTAACCTAGCGGGGGGCGGCCACGAGCAGTACTTC
NA	TRBV7-3	few	TRBJ2-5	CASSLPPGLLRETQYF	TGTGCCAGCAGCCTCCCACCGGGCCTGCTAAGGGAGACCCAGTACTTC
TRBD2	TRBV20-1	NA	TRBJ2-3	CSATGTSGVTDTQYF	TGCAGTGCTACTGGGACTAGCGGGGTCACAGATACGCAGTATTTT
NA	TRBV6-2/TRBV6-3	many	TRBJ2-3	CASSYPLVRGTSTDTQYF	TGTGCCAGCAGTTACCCCCTCGTACGGGGGACTAGCACAGATACGCAGTATTTT
NA	TRBV12-3/TRBV12-4	NA	TRBJ1-1	CASSFVVRGSEAFF	TGTGCCAGCAGTTTCGTAGTTCGCGGCAGTGAAGCTTTCTTT
TRBD1	TRBV7-3	few	TRBJ2-1	CASSFRQGGRNEQFF	TGTGCCAGCAGCTTTAGACAGGGGGGTAGGAATGAGCAGTTCTTC
NA	TRBV7-9	few	TRBJ1-2	CASSSIQGTYGYTF	TGTGCCAGCAGCTCTATCCAGGGGACCTATGGCTACACCTTC
NA	TRBV20-1	few	TRBJ2-7	CSAGQIGGRRYEQYF	TGCAGTGCTGGCCAGATTGGTGGTAGAAGGTACGAGCAGTACTTC
TRBD2	TRBV7-6	NA	TRBJ2-3	CASSPEAGGRVDTQYF	TGTGCCAGCAGCCCTGAGGCGGGGGGGAGGGTAGATACGCAGTATTTT
NA	TRBV12-3/TRBV12-4	many	TRBJ2-1	CASSLRQVNEQFF	TGTGCCAGCAGTCTTCGACAGGTCAATGAGCAGTTCTTC
TRBD2	TRBV3-1	many	TRBJ2-3	CASSQEASGSTDTQYF	TGTGCCAGCAGCCAAGAGGCTAGCGGAAGCACAGATACGCAGTATTTT
NA	TRBV3-1	NA	TRBJ1-1	CASSPWTATNTEAFF	TGTGCCAGCAGCCCCTGGACAGCAACTAACACTGAAGCTTTCTTT
TRBD1	TRBV27	NA	TRBJ2-5	CASSIGGEGETQYF	TGTGCCAGCAGTATAGGGGGCGAGGGAGAGACCCAGTACTTC
NA	TRBV28	NA	TRBJ1-5	CASTPGGPYQPQHF	TGTGCCAGCACTCCGGGAGGACCTTATCAGCCCCAGCATTTT
TRBD1	TRBV7-2	few	TRBJ2-5	CASSSISRDSDSRAQYF	TGTGCCAGCAGCTCAATCAGCCGGGACAGCGATTCCCGGGCCCAGTACTTC
TRBD1	TRBV6-2/TRBV6-3	few	TRBJ1-5	CASRGQGSQPQHF	TGTGCCAGCCGGGGACAGGGCAGCCAGCCCCAGCATTTT
TRBD1	TRBV9	many	TRBJ2-5	CASSLRTGQETQYF	TGTGCCAGCAGCCTTCGGACAGGCCAAGAGACCCAGTACTTC